Detailed here is one T cell receptor beta chain. Profiled with immunoSEQ multiplex PCR; TCRdb holds only in-frame clones, not every one. This table has 8,000 to 13,000 clones, approximately 86% appearing once. The entry originates in a study of blood T cell dynamics during melanoma immunotherapy. V was clipped by 2 bases and J by 0 bases, with 11 bases between them. CDR1 and CDR2 from the germline V gene are MNHNS and SASEGT. There are 16 residues in the CDR3. The time point: pre-treatment baseline. Disease control meant complete response, partial response or stable disease at 12 weeks. The receptor was isolated from a human donor with melanoma. The sequences come from blood, collected from a patient treated with checkpoint blockade. This chain connects TRBV6-1 to TRBJ1-3; D not certain. In nucleotides, the CDR3 is TGTGCCAGCAGTGAAAGGGCCCCTACCTCTGGAAACACCATATATTTT. Encoded protein: CASSERAPTSGNTIYF.